This T cell receptor (beta chain) was identified in a study of T-cell reconstitution after alpha-beta-depleted transplantation in children. Broader study findings: About two months after transplant, alpha-beta T cells reportedly came from several hundred expanded graft clones. By one year post-transplant, T-cell counts and diversity largely arose from T cells that were newly produced.

This clonotype was seen only a few times. The antigen is unknown. It was with unique molecular identifiers that the TCRbeta library was prepared. A single record per CDR3 protein comes from TCRdb applying MiXCR to the PCR reads. The sample contains around 440,000 distinct CDR3 sequences, 15% to 20% of which appear only once. CDR1 is LNHDA, CDR2 SQIVND, per germline (reference sequence). The CDR3 has 14 residues. V dropped 3 bases and J dropped 4 bases, with 12 bases sitting between them. The chain has TRBV19 and TRBJ1-2, with D perhaps TRBD1 (5 bases). The sequencing used PBMCs, mostly from graft donor cells, collected 360 days after TCRalphabeta/CD19-depleted stem cell transplant. This TCR was sampled from a boy younger than two who had a stem cell transplant for Wiskott-Aldrich syndrome, so the T cells may come from the graft donor. CDR3 sequence reads: CASSIGGSPYGYTF. Written as DNA, the CDR3 is TGTGCCAGTAGTATCGGGGGGTCACCCTATGGCTACACCTTC. Drawing the rest from reference TRBV19 and TRBJ1-2, the complete variable domain is DGGITQSPKYLFRKEGQNVTLSCEQNLNHDAMYWYRQDPGQGLRLIYYSQIVNDFQKGDIAEGYSVSREKKESFPLTVTSAQKNPTAFYLCASSIGGSPYGYTFGSGTRLTVV.